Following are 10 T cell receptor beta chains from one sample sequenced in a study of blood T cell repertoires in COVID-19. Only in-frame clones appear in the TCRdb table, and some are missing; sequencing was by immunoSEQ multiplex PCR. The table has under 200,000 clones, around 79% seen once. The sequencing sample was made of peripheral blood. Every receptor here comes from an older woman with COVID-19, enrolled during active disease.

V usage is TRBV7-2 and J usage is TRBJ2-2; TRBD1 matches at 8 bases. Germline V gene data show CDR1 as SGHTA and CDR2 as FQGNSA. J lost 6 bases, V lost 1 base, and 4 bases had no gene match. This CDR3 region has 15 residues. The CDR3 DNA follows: TGTGCCAGCAGCTTAGTTCCACAGGGGGCCGGGGAGCTGTTTTTT. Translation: CASSLVPQGAGELFF.

Written as DNA, the CDR3 is TGTGCCAGCAGTAGGGCTAGCGGGGACTGGGGGCAGTTCTTC. Residues: CASSRASGDWGQFF. This sequence joins TRBV11-2 and TRBJ2-1; TRBD2 matches 9 bases. The CDR3 loop spans 14 amino acids. CDR1 and CDR2 (germline): SGHAT, FQNNGV. V lost 6 bases to trimming and J lost 12 bases; unmatched junction nucleotides: 12.

DNA for the CDR3: TGTGCCAGCAACACATTCCTAGCGGGACGCACAGATACGCAGTATTTT. It encodes CASNTFLAGRTDTQYF. The chain is built from TRBV11-2 and TRBJ2-3; the match to TRBD2 covers 9 bases. Germline-derived CDR1 and CDR2 are SGHAT and FQNNGV. The CDR3 is 16 amino acids. The ends lost 7 bases at V and 1 base at J; junction bases unmatched: 9.

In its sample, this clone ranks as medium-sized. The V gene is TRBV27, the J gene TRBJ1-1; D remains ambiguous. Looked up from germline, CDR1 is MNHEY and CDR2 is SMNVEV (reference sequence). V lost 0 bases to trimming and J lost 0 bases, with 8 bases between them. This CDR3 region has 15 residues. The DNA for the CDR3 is TGTGCCAGCAGTTTATCCCCCGGGATGAACACTGAAGCTTTCTTT. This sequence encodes CASSLSPGMNTEAFF.

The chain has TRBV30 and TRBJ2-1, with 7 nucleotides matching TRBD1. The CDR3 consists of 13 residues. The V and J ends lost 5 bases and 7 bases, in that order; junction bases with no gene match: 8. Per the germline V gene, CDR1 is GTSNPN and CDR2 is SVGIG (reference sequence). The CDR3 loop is CAWERQGANEQFF. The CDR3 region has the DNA TGTGCCTGGGAACGACAGGGTGCAAATGAGCAGTTCTTC. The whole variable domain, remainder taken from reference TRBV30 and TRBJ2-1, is SQTIHQWPATLVQPVGSPLSLECTVEGTSNPNLYWYRQAAGRGLQLLFYSVGIGQISSEVPQNLSASRPQDRQFILSSKKLLLSDSGFYLCAWERQGANEQFFGPGTRLTVL.

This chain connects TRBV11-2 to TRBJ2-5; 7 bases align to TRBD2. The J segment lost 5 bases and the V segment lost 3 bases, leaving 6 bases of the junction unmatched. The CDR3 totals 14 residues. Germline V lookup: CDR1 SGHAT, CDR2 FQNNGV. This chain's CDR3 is CASSLGLSSETQYF. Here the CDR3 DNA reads TGTGCCAGCAGCTTGGGACTATCATCCGAGACCCAGTACTTC.

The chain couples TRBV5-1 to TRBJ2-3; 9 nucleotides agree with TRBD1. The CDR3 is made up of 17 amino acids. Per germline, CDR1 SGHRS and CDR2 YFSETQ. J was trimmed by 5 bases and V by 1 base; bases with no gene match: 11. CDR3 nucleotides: TGCGCCAGCAGCTTGCGGGGGGTGGGACAGGGTCGAGATACGCAGTATTTT. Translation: CASSLRGVGQGRDTQYF. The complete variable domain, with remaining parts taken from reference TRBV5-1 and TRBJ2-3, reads KAGVTQTPRYLIKTRGQQVTLSCSPISGHRSVSWYQQTPGQGLQFLFEYFSETQRNKGNFPGRFSGRQFSNSRSEMNVSTLELGDSALYLCASSLRGVGQGRDTQYFGPGTRLTVL.

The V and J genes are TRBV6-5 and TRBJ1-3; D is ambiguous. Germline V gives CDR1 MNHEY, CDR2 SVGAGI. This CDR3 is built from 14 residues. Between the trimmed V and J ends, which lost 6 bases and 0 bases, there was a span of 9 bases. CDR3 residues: CASRGLSSGNTIYF. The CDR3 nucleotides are TGTGCCAGCAGGGGCTTGAGCTCTGGAAACACCATATATTTT.

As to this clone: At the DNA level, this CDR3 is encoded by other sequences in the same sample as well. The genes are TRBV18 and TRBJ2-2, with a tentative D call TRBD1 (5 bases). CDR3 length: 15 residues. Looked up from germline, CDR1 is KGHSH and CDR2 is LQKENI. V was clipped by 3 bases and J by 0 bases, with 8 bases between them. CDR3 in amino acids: CASSPRQTNTGELFF. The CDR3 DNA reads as TGTGCCAGCTCACCGAGACAGACGAACACCGGGGAGCTGTTTTTT.

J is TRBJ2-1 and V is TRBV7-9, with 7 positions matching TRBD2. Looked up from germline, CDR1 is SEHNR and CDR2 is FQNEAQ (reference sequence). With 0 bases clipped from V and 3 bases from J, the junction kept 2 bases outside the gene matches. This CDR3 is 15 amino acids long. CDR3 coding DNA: TGTGCCAGCAGCTTAGCACTAGCGTTCTACAATGAGCAGTTCTTC. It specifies CASSLALAFYNEQFF.